This passage covers 10 T cell receptor beta chains from one sample sequenced in a study of blood T cell repertoires in COVID-19. Produced via immunoSEQ multiplex PCR; TCRdb's table is partial and in-frame only. The sample records hundreds of thousands of clones, 75% to 90% being singletons. The sample taken for sequencing was peripheral blood. These receptors were collected from a woman in her thirties with active or convalescent COVID-19.

This rearrangement joins TRBV7-2 to TRBJ1-5; D gene uncertain. The CDR3 consists of 13 residues. The germline gives CDR1 SGHTA, CDR2 FQGNSA. Trimming cost V 3 bases and J 6 bases, with 9 bases left between them. The CDR3 DNA reads as TGTGCCAGCAGCTTTGGGCTACGTCAGCCCCAGCATTTT. It encodes CASSFGLRQPQHF.

The genes are TRBV6-5 and TRBJ2-7, with D tentatively TRBD1 (7 bases). The CDR3 length is 14 residues. Per germline, CDR1 MNHEY and CDR2 SVGAGI. The V gene lost 5 bases and the J gene lost 4 bases, with 15 bases spanning the gap. In nucleotides, the CDR3 is TGTGCCAGCAGTCGTCTCAGGGGGGCTTACGAGCAGTACTTC. Protein: CASSRLRGAYEQYF.

In this sample, this clone turned up once. V gene TRBV29-1 combines with J gene TRBJ2-3; possible D gene TRBD2, 7 bases. This CDR3 region has 15 residues. V shed 6 bases and J shed 0 bases, with 16 bases lying between them. Per the germline V gene, CDR1 is SQVTM and CDR2 is ANQGSEA. CDR3 sequence reads: CSVIARGGSTDTQYF. The CDR3 DNA reads as TGCAGCGTCATCGCGAGGGGGGGAAGCACAGATACGCAGTATTTT.

This clone occurred a few times. DNA for the CDR3: TGTGCCAGCAGCTGGGGCGGACAGGGGGCGCTTTCCTATAATTCACCCCTCCACTTT. Translated: CASSWGGQGALSYNSPLHF. The chain is built from TRBV5-4 and TRBJ1-6; 11 bases align to TRBD1. The CDR3 length is 19 residues. The ends lost 3 bases at V and 1 base at J; junction bases unmatched: 9. Germline CDR1 SGHNT, CDR2 YYREEE (reference sequence).

A few counts support this clone. CDR3 residues: CASSPQGGSYEQYF. The DNA for the CDR3 is TGTGCCAGCAGCCCCCAGGGGGGTTCCTACGAGCAGTACTTC. The chain joins TRBV7-9 to TRBJ2-7; D is perhaps TRBD1 (7 bases). Trimming took 5 bases from V and 1 from J, leaving 12 bases between them. Germline-derived CDR1 and CDR2 are SEHNR and FQNEAQ (reference sequence). CDR3 length: 14 amino acids.

The CDR3, as DNA: TGTGCCAGCAGACGACTAGCGGGGGGGGTTAATACGCAGTATTTT. Translation gives CASRRLAGGVNTQYF. V and J are TRBV27 and TRBJ2-3; 14 bases are shared with TRBD2. The CDR3 runs 15 residues. V lost 6 bases and J lost 7; bases outside the gene matches: 6. The V gene's germline CDR1 is MNHEY and CDR2 SMNVEV (reference sequence).

This chain uses TRBV27 with TRBJ1-1; D may be TRBD1 (5 bases). The CDR3 has 16 residues. Per germline, CDR1 MNHEY and CDR2 SMNVEV (reference sequence). V was clipped by 5 bases and J by 4 bases, with 20 bases between them. CDR3 sequence: CASSLTLGQGGTEAFF. The DNA for the CDR3 is TGTGCCAGCAGTCTAACGCTGGGGCAGGGTGGCACTGAAGCTTTCTTT.

The chain employs TRBV3-1 (or the pseudogene TRBV3-2) and TRBJ1-1, with TRBD1 matching 7 bases. The CDR3 runs to 14 residues. The V segment lost 4 bases and the J segment 4 bases; nucleotides outside the gene matches: 6. CDR1 is LGHDT, CDR2 YNNKEL, per germline (reference sequence). CDR3 sequence: CASSPRQGGTEAFF. CDR3 DNA: TGTGCCAGCAGCCCCAGACAGGGAGGCACTGAAGCTTTCTTT.

The chain is built from TRBV27 and TRBJ2-7; perhaps TRBD1 as D (6 bases). V was shortened by 2 bases and J by 3 bases, with 14 bases between the two germline ends. CDR3 length: 15 amino acids. The germline V gene has CDR1 MNHEY and CDR2 SMNVEV (reference sequence). The CDR3 nucleotides read TGTGCCAGCAGTTTAGGGACATCGGGAATCTACGAGCAGTACTTC. It is translated as CASSLGTSGIYEQYF.

The chain carries TRBV4-2 and TRBJ2-2; 8 positions match TRBD2. Germline assignment: CDR1 LGHNA and CDR2 YNFKEQ. This CDR3 region has 15 residues. Germline trimming cut 1 base from V and 6 bases from J; bases unmatched to any gene: 4. The CDR3 nucleotides are TGTGCCAGCAGCCAAGGTGGAGCGGGAGCCGGGGAGCTGTTTTTT. It specifies CASSQGGAGAGELFF.